The entry below gives a single T cell receptor (beta chain) sequence along with its context. The data stem from a study of glioma-infiltrating T cells after dendritic cell vaccination. Looked up from germline, CDR1 is MNHEY and CDR2 is SMNVEV (reference sequence). The CDR3 has 15 residues. The V gene lost 5 bases and the J gene lost 2 bases, with 13 bases spanning the gap. This table comes from immunoSEQ multiplex PCR, and its TCRdb copy is limited to in-frame clones, with some not included. The sample has fewer than 85,000 clones, roughly 90% seen once. This chain joins TRBV27 and TRBJ1-5; D is undetermined. The source is a human donor with glioblastoma. This specimen consisted of blood, obtained before dendritic cell vaccination. The CDR3 DNA sequence: TGTGCCAGCAGTCCCTACCCCCCGGGCAATCAGCCCCAGCATTTT. It encodes CASSPYPPGNQPQHF.